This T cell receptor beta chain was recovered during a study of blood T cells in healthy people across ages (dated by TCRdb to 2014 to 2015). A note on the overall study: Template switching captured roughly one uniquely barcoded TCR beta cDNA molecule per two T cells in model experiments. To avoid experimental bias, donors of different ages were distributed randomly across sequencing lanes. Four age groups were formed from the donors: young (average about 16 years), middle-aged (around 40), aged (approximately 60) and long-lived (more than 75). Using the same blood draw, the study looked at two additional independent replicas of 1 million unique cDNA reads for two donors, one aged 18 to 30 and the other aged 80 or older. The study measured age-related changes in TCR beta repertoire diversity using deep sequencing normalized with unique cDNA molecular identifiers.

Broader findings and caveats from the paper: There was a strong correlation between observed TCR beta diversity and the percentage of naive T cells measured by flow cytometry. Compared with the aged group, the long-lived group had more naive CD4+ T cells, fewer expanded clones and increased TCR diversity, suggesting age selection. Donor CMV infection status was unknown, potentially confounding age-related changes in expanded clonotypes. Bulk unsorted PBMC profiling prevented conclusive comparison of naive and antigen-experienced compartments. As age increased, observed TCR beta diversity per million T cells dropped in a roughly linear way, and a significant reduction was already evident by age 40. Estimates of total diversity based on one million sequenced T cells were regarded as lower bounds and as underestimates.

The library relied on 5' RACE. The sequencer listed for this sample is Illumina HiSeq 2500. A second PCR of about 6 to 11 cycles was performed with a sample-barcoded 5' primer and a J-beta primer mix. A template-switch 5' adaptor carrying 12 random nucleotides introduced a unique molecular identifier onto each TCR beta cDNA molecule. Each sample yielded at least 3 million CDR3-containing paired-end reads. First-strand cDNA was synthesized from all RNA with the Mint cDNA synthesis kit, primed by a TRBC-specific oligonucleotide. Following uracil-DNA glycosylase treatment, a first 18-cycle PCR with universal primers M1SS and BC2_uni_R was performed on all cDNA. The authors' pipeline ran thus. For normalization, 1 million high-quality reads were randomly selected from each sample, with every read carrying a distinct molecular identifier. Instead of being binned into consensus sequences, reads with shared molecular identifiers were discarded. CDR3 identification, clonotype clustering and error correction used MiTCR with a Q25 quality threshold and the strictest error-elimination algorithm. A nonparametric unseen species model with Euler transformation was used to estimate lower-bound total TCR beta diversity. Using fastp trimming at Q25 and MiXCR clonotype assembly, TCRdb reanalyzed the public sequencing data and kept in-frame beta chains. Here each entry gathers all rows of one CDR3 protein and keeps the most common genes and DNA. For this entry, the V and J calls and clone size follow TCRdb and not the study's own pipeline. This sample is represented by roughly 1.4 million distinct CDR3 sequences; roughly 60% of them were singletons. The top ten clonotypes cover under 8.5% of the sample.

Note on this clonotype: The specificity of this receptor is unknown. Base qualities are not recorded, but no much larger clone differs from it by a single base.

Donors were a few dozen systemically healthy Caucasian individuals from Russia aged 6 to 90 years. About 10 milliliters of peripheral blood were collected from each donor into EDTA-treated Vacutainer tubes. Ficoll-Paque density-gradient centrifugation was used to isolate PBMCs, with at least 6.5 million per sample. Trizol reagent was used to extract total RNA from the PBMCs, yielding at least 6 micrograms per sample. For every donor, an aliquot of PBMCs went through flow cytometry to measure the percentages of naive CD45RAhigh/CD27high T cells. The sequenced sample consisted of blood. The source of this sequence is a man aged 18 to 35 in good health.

The CDR3 loop reads CASSKGLAEYNEQFF. The sequenced DNA is TGTGCCAGCAGCAAGGGACTAGCGGAGTACAATGAGCAGTTCTTC. Rearrangement joined TRBV7-2 to TRBJ2-1; 11 junctional bases match TRBD2. The CDR3 holds 15 amino acids from the cysteine to the phenylalanine. Just the 45-base CDR3 DNA is kept, in frame starting at base 1. V has 5 bases trimmed and J has 4 bases trimmed; junction bases matching no gene number 4. In the germline V gene, CDR1 corresponds to SGHTA and CDR2 to FQGNSA.